This T cell receptor (beta chain) stems from a study of regulatory T cells in long-lasting Graves disease. Study as a whole: Under 3 months of antithyroid drugs had been taken by newly diagnosed Graves' patients.

Library construction for TCR beta used iRepertoire HTBI primers and Arm-PCR of CDR3 regions. One entry per CDR3 protein results from TCRdb running MiXCR on the multiplex PCR reads. Of 450,000 to 600,000 distinct CDR3 sequences listed, roughly 14% are singletons. This clonotype was counted at least ten times. This CDR3 is 12 amino acids long. CDR1 MDHEN and CDR2 SYDVKM come from the germline V gene. V lost 5 bases and J lost 5, with 9 bases in between. The sample's time point: newly diagnosed GD, antithyroid drugs for less than 3 months. The TCR library was made from RNA that had been extracted from PBMCs in TRIzol. The same specimen was also included in a second study, on T cells in Graves' hyperthyroidism and ophthalmopathy. That report adds: First-round RT-PCR with HTBI primers amplified the TCR CDR3 region. The model foresaw ophthalmopathy a median around 6.4 months prior to onset.

The specimen was peripheral blood mononuclear cells (PBMCs), collected at new diagnosis, from a patient treated with antithyroid drugs. The chain employs TRBV28 and TRBJ1-2, with D hard to call. The receptor's source is a man aged 25-45 years with Graves disease. The CDR3 spells CASSPEVYGYTF. CDR3 DNA sequence: TGTGCCAGCAGTCCGGAGGTTTATGGCTACACCTTC.